The clone carrying this TCR beta chain was detected ten times or more. The antigen remains undetermined. This entry belongs to a study of spatial heterogeneity in lung cancer. The overall study: The donor group consisted of around 77 patients who had untreated, early-stage non-small cell lung cancer. In raw reads, more than 9.5 appearances on average were recorded for each unique TCR and UMI combination.

Time point noted: blood at routine non-recurrence follow-up after resection. Whole RNA, isolated from tumor, nontumor lung or frozen PBMC, was sequenced without prior sorting. CDR1 is SGHRS and CDR2 is YFSETQ in the germline V gene. The CDR3 runs 13 residues. V lost 0 bases and J 4 bases, leaving 7 bases between the germline ends. Regarding the study as a whole: Tumor TCRs that were ubiquitous and expanded showed up in blood more at resection than follow-up.

Using its own MiXCR run on the 5' RACE reads, TCRdb lists one record per CDR3 protein. The sample carries 20,000 to 25,000 distinct CDR3 sequences, 8.5% to 10% recorded once. The sample consisted of PBMCs, taken at follow-up. The TCR sequence derives from a male donor with early-stage non-small cell lung cancer. The chain joins TRBV5-1 to TRBJ1-1; TRBD1 is a possible D gene (5 bases). The CDR3 DNA sequence: TGCGCCAGCAGCTTGGCAGGGTTCACTGAAGCTTTCTTT. This codes for CASSLAGFTEAFF.